This TCR beta chain was captured in a study of OX40 agonist ivuxolimab in advanced cancers. Background on the study: Enrolled patients in dose escalation had cancers that were hepatocellular carcinoma, melanoma, renal cell or head and neck cancer.

Comments on this clone: Its antigen is as yet unknown.

Blood specimens came from baseline, cycle 4 day 1, and cycle 7 day 1. Germline CDR1 SGHNT, CDR2 YYREEE (reference sequence). This CDR3 spans 16 amino acids. Trimming removed 3 bases from V and 2 bases from J, with 18 bases in between. Generated by immunoSEQ multiplex PCR, the TCRdb table keeps only in-frame clones and is missing some. The repertoire holds over 150,000 clones, 90% to 95% seen once, with about 0.3% in the top ten. Whole-study findings and limits: In a subset of nonresponders, normalized T-cell clonal expansion was also low.

Here the sequenced sample was CD4+ or CD8+ T cells sorted from blood, taken in a trial of the OX40 agonist ivuxolimab. The V and J genes are TRBV5-4 and TRBJ2-7; D not resolved. The TCR comes from an adult with an advanced solid tumor such as melanoma, head and neck, liver or kidney cancer. In DNA form, the CDR3 reads TGTGCCAGCAGCTCCGGACGGCTACTAATTACCTACGAGCAGTACTTC. Translating gives CASSSGRLLITYEQYF.